This TCR beta chain was recovered during a study of graft-versus-host responses after intestinal transplantation. Germline V gene sequence: CDR1 GTSNPN, CDR2 SVGIG (reference sequence). This CDR3 region has 14 residues. V was pared by 0 bases and J by 5 bases, with 10 bases between. Whole-study findings and limits: GvH clonotypes were identified within recipient marrow, with a subset emerging first in ileum or blood.

As for this clone: Its antigen is currently unknown.

The table came from immunoSEQ multiplex PCR; TCRdb's copy has only in-frame clones and leaves some out. This sample has about 130,000 clones, with over 85% found just once. This TCR derives from a human donor who received an intestinal transplant. The chain recombines TRBV30 with TRBJ1-4; D unresolved. The sample here was unstimulated CD4+ T cells sorted from spleen or lymph node cells, taken before intestinal transplant. This chain's CDR3 is CAWSVQVGNEKLFF. The CDR3 region has the DNA TGTGCCTGGAGTGTACAAGTAGGGAATGAAAAACTGTTTTTT.